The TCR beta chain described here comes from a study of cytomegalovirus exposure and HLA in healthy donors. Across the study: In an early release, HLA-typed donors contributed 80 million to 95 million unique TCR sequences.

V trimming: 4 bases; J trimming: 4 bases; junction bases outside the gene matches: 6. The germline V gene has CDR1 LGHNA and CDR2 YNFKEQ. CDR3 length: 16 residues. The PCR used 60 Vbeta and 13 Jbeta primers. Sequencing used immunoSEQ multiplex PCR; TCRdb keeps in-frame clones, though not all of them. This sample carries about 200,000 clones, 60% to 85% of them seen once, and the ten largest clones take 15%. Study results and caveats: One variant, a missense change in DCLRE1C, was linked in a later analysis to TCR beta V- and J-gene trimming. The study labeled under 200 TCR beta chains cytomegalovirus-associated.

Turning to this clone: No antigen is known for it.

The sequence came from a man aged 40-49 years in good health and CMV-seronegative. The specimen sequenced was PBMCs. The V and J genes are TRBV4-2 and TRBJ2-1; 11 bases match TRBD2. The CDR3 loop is CASSPRIAGGYNEQFF. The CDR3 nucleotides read TGTGCCAGCAGCCCCAGGATAGCGGGAGGGTACAATGAGCAGTTCTTC.